This T cell receptor beta chain was observed in a study of blood T cell repertoires in COVID-19 (dated by TCRdb to the early 2020s). Looking at the study overall: Recovered participants in ImmuneRACE Cohort 3 were defined by two consecutive negative NP/OP PCR tests, clearance by a healthcare professional, or resolution of symptoms. The collaborator samples originated in the United States, Italy and Spain and spanned the acute and convalescent phases of COVID-19. The prospective study material was composed of cDNA or gDNA derived from T cells, B-cell-depleted T cells, or PBMCs. The dataset comprised deeply sampled blood TCRbeta repertoires from subjects exposed to, actively infected with, or recovered from COVID-19. The repertoires were made available in a free public database intended to serve as a resource for research on the immune response to SARS-CoV-2. Samples were obtained from the ongoing ImmuneRACE study (first 160 participants) and from 1,000 to 1,500 subjects provided by 6 global collaborators. Sample metadata almost always included a de-identified subject ID, COVID-19 status, age in years and sex. Where available, HLA class I and class II types were taken from metadata supplied by the sample provider and were not determined by assay-based typing.

TCRbeta CDR3 regions were amplified from genomic DNA by means of the immunoSEQ Assay, a bias-controlled multiplex PCR. The original methods were these. The number of nucleated cells in each sample was estimated by amplification of reference gene primers within the assay. Sequence reads were collapsed and filtered to measure the absolute abundance of every unique TCRbeta CDR3 rearrangement. For each sample, productive Simpson clonality was calculated by taking the square root of Simpson's diversity index across productive rearrangements. This immuneACCESS table, as held by TCRdb, lists in-frame sequences with V and J called but not all clones. Of the missing ones, under half trace to an unresolved V gene in checked studies; the others have no known cause. V and J calls and clone size come straight from that table; D and trimming were deduced from the DNA. In this sample the table shows about 210,000 clones, about nine tenths of which occur a single time. Of the sample, 5.5% to 8.5% is held by the ten largest clones.

V lost 6 bases and J lost 1 base; the stretch between them is 6 bases long. The CDR3 sequence holds 12 residues, the cysteine and phenylalanine included. The retained sequence is limited to the CDR3, 36 bases, with the frame set at the first base. The germline V gene provides CDR1 SNHLY and CDR2 FYNNEI. Study-level results and caveats: The amount of clinical and demographic metadata varied by source and participant and was provided uncurated.

In the prospective study, participants were roughly 18 to 89 years old, resided in fewer than 25 geographic areas of the United States, and were enrolled through a virtual design. Cohort assignment in the prospective study relied on participant-reported clinical history from a screening survey and a study questionnaire. In the prospective study, whole blood, serum and a nasopharyngeal or oropharyngeal swab were collected from each participant by mobile phlebotomists. Over an approximately 2-month period, participants in the prospective study had the option of providing additional blood draws and questionnaires. Before DNA extraction, prospective study blood samples were shipped either frozen or at room temperature. With regard to this clone: No cognate antigen has been identified for it. The sample holds no much larger clone one base away, and base qualities are not on file.

The V and J segments used are TRBV2 and TRBJ2-5; no confident D gene assignment can be made. The receptor was isolated from a man aged 25-45 years in a cohort exposed to, infected with or recovered from COVID-19 (not recorded which). Material: PBMCs or T cells enriched from blood (not recorded which). The DNA sequence is given as TGTGCCAGCAGGCGTCTCCAAGAGACCCAGTACTTC. Translated, this gives CASRRLQETQYF.